The clone carrying this T cell receptor (beta chain) showed up just once. This specimen belongs to a study of Ad26.COV2.S vaccination and SARS-CoV-2 variants. Turning to the study itself: Participant was drawn from the COV1001 Ad26.COV2.S trial arm.

The method was immunoSEQ multiplex PCR; TCRdb's version includes in-frame clones alone and lacks a portion of them. The table records about 680,000 clones, roughly 90% of them present only once. V was pared by 5 bases and J by 5 bases, with 18 bases between. CDR1 and CDR2 (germline): MNHEY, SVGAGI. The CDR3 has 15 amino acids. The treatment here: 19 received Ad26.COV2.S at low or high dose, single or two shots; about 5 received placebo; per-sample allocation not given. Day 63 after the first vaccine or placebo injection was the time point for sampling. This specimen was peripheral blood, taken in a trial of Ad26.COV2.S vaccine versus placebo. The clonotype originates from a person between 18 and 59 years old who received the Ad26.COV2.S COVID-19 vaccine or a placebo. The rearrangement links TRBV6-5 to TRBJ1-1; D may be TRBD1 (5 bases). CDR3 coding DNA: TGTGCCAGCAGTCTATGGGGCGCAGGTAGGACTGAAGCTTTCTTT. Translated: CASSLWGAGRTEAFF.